These T cell receptor beta chains were read from a single sample in a study of control samples from healthy donors and cancer patients. Here immunoSEQ multiplex PCR was the method, and the copy in TCRdb shows in-frame clones only, minus some. This table has about 100,000 clones, roughly nine tenths appearing once. Sample: blood. The receptors here all came from a young woman in good health. Both conserved end residues are part of each CDR3. A D gene is named only where the DNA matches it firmly. A clone size is listed for some rows: how often the clone was seen (once, few, many), or a class if it is expanded.

TRBJ2-2	.	TRBV6-7	TRBD1	TGTGCCAGCAGTTACCTACAGGGGACCGGGGAGCTGTTTTTT	CASSYLQGTGELFF
TRBJ2-2	.	TRBV18	.	TGTGCCAGCTCAACCCAGGGATCCACCGGGGAGCTGTTTTTT	CASSTQGSTGELFF
TRBJ2-3	.	TRBV28	.	TGTGCCAGCAGTCAGTGGCCAGATACGCAGTATTTT	CASSQWPDTQYF
TRBJ2-1	.	TRBV2	TRBD2	TGTGCCAGCAGTGATAACGGACTAGCGGGTAATGAGCAGTTCTTC	CASSDNGLAGNEQFF
TRBJ1-1	.	TRBV12-3/TRBV12-4	.	TGTGCCAGCAGTCCCCCCCGGGGGCGGGCTTTCTTT	CASSPPRGRAFF
TRBJ1-4	.	TRBV7-8	.	TGTGCCAGCAGCTTAGTACCGGAAAAACTGTTTTTT	CASSLVPEKLFF
TRBJ1-1	.	TRBV7-8	.	TGTGCCAGCAGCCTCGACCACACTGAAGCTTTCTTT	CASSLDHTEAFF
TRBJ1-5	.	TRBV13	.	TGTGCCAGCAGCTTAGGGCAGGGAAGCAATCAGCCCCAGCATTTT	CASSLGQGSNQPQHF
TRBJ2-2	.	TRBV12-5	.	TGTGCTAGTGCCCTGACAAGAACAGGTTCGGGGACCCCCGGTAGCCCCGGGGAGCTGTTTTTT	CASALTRTGSGTPGSPGELFF
TRBJ1-2	.	TRBV28	TRBD1	TGTGCCAGCAGTCTCGAGGCAGGGGGACCGAATGGCTACACCTTC	CASSLEAGGPNGYTF
TRBJ2-1	.	TRBV7-8	.	TGTGCCAGCAGCCGCGGGGGCCCCCGGGAGCAGTTCTTC	CASSRGGPREQFF
TRBJ2-7	.	TRBV5-6	.	TGTGCCAGCAGAGCCGGGACTCAAGCCTACGAGCAGTACTTC	CASRAGTQAYEQYF
TRBJ1-2	few	TRBV6-5	.	TGTGCCAGCAGTTACTCTGGCAGGGACGGTGGCTACACCTTC	CASSYSGRDGGYTF
TRBJ1-1	.	TRBV9	.	TGTGCCAGCAGCCCACGTATTGGCACTGAAGCTTTCTTT	CASSPRIGTEAFF
TRBJ2-5	.	TRBV7-2	TRBD1	TGTGCCAGCAGCTTATCCCAGACAGGGCTAGAAGAGACCCAGTACTTC	CASSLSQTGLEETQYF
TRBJ2-1	.	TRBV24-1	TRBD2	TGTGCCACCAGTGACGGACTAGCGGGAGGAGGGGAGCAGTTCTTC	CATSDGLAGGGEQFF
TRBJ2-3	.	TRBV3-1/TRBV3-2	TRBD2	TGTGCCAGCAGCCCGCGGGGGGGCCTGGATACGCAGTATTTT	CASSPRGGLDTQYF
TRBJ1-2	once	TRBV4-2	.	TGTGCCAGCAGCCAAGATCTGGGTGTAGAATATGGCTACACCTTC	CASSQDLGVEYGYTF
TRBJ2-1	.	TRBV6-1	TRBD1	TGTGCCAGCAGTGATTGGGACAGGGGCTGGAATGAGCAGTTCTTC	CASSDWDRGWNEQFF
TRBJ2-5	.	TRBV7-4	.	TGTGCCAGCAGCTTAGCAAAGGGCCTTGTTGAGGAGACCCAGTACTTC	CASSLAKGLVEETQYF
TRBJ2-3	.	TRBV6-2/TRBV6-3	TRBD2	TGTGCCAGCAGCCCCGGGACTAGCGGGAGAGGGATAGGCACAGATACGCAGTATTTT	CASSPGTSGRGIGTDTQYF
TRBJ2-3	.	TRBV5-4	.	TGTGCCAGCAGCTTGGTCGGCCTCGCTACCACAGATACGCAGTATTTT	CASSLVGLATTDTQYF
TRBJ1-6	.	TRBV9	.	TGTGCCAGCAGCGGAGATTGGGGTTCACCCCTCCACTTT	CASSGDWGSPLHF
TRBJ1-1	.	TRBV5-1	TRBD1	TGCGCCAGCAGCTCCACCGGGACAGGGGGCCCCATGAACACTGAAGCTTTCTTT	CASSSTGTGGPMNTEAFF
TRBJ2-1	.	TRBV2	TRBD1	TGTGCCAGCAGGACGATAGGACAGGGAATCAATGAGCAGTTCTTC	CASRTIGQGINEQFF
TRBJ1-2	.	TRBV27	.	TGTGCCAGCAGTCAAATACAGGGCGTTTATGGCTACACCTTC	CASSQIQGVYGYTF
TRBJ1-2	.	TRBV5-1	.	TGCGCCAGCAGCCAACAGGGTAACTATGGCTACACCTTC	CASSQQGNYGYTF
TRBJ1-2	.	TRBV30	TRBD1	TGTGCCTGGACCGGGACAGTCGGCTACACCTTC	CAWTGTVGYTF
TRBJ1-1	.	TRBV7-9	.	TGTGCCAGCAGCTCCCTCCAGGGACACCCGAACACTGAAGCTTTCTTT	CASSSLQGHPNTEAFF
TRBJ1-1	.	TRBV14	.	TGTGCCAGCAGCCAAGTAATAGGAGGGGGCACTGAAGCTTTCTTT	CASSQVIGGGTEAFF
TRBJ2-1	.	TRBV18	TRBD2	TGTGCCAGCGCGTGGACTAGCGGCTCCTACAATGAGCAGTTCTTC	CASAWTSGSYNEQFF
TRBJ2-1	.	TRBV11-3	.	TGTGCCAGCAGCTTAGGCTTCGGGGGCTACAATGAGCAGTTCTTC	CASSLGFGGYNEQFF
TRBJ2-7	.	TRBV6-2/TRBV6-3	TRBD2	TGTGCCAGCAGCCCAAACAGCGGGAGGGAGCCCGAGCAGTACTTC	CASSPNSGREPEQYF
TRBJ1-2	.	TRBV7-9	.	TGTGCCAGCAGCTCCGAACTGAGCTATGGCTACACCTTC	CASSSELSYGYTF
TRBJ2-7	.	TRBV29-1	.	TGCAGCGTGCGGACCGAGGTAACCTACGAGCAGTACTTC	CSVRTEVTYEQYF
TRBJ1-2	.	TRBV29-1	TRBD1	TGCAGCGTAGAACAACAGGGGGTAGCTGGCTACACCTTC	CSVEQQGVAGYTF
TRBJ2-1	.	TRBV19	TRBD2	TGTGCCAGTAGTTCCCGGACTAGCGGGAGATCTATTGAGCAGTTCTTC	CASSSRTSGRSIEQFF
TRBJ1-1	.	TRBV10-3	TRBD1	TGTGCCATCAGCATGACAGGGTCGAACACTGAAGCTTTCTTT	CAISMTGSNTEAFF
TRBJ1-1	.	TRBV2	TRBD1	TGTGCCAGCAGTTGGGACAGCAGAGGACTTGAAGCTTTCTTT	CASSWDSRGLEAFF